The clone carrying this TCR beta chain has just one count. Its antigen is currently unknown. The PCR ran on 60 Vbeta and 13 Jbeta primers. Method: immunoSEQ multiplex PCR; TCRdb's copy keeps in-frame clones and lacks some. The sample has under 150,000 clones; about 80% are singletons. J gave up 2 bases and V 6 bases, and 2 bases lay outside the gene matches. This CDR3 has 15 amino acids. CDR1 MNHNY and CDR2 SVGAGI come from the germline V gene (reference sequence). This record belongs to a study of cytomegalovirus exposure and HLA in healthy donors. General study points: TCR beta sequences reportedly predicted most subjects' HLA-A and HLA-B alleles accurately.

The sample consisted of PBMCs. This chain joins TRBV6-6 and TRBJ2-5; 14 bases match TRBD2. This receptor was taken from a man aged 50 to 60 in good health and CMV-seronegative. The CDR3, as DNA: TGTGCCAGCAGCGGACTAGCGGGAGGTCAAGAGACCCAGTACTTC. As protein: CASSGLAGGQETQYF.